This T cell receptor beta chain comes out of a study of cytomegalovirus exposure and HLA in healthy donors. 13 Jbeta primers and 60 Vbeta primers were used for the PCR. In the original processing: The authors later counted about 80 million unique TCR beta chains, 9 million to 14 million of them shared. The protocol was immunoSEQ multiplex PCR, while the TCRdb copy is restricted to in-frame clones and leaves out a portion. V, J and clone size derive from that table, while D and trimming were established from the DNA sequence. The repertoire includes more than 140,000 clones, 70% to 85% of them detected once, and less than 2% sits in the top ten. The CDR3 runs to 17 residues. V shed 4 bases and J shed 6 bases, with 25 bases lying between them. CDR1 is LNHDA, CDR2 SQIVND, per germline (reference sequence).

The gene calls are TRBV19 and TRBJ2-7, with D possibly being TRBD1 (6 bases). This receptor was taken from a woman between 40 and 50 years old in good health and CMV-seronegative. The specimen was PBMCs. CDR3 loop: CASSTQAWTAKPGEQYF. The CDR3 DNA follows: TGTGCCAGTAGTACCCAAGCCTGGACAGCCAAGCCTGGCGAGCAGTACTTC.